The sequence of this T cell receptor (beta chain) was determined in a study of blood T cell repertoires in COVID-19. The germline V gene encodes CDR1 SEHNR and CDR2 FQNEAQ (reference sequence). V lost 8 bases, J lost 2 bases, and 13 bases stayed unmatched. This CDR3 contains 16 residues. Participants were aged about 18 to 90 years, lived in under 30 US areas, and enrolled virtually. Assay used: immunoSEQ multiplex PCR; TCRdb lists only in-frame clones, some missing. The sample gives about 200,000 clones, roughly 90% of which show up once; about 8.1% is in the top ten. This receptor was taken from a woman aged 18-29 years who had recovered from COVID-19. Material for sequencing was PBMCs or T cells enriched from blood (not recorded which). The rearrangement uses TRBV7-9 and TRBJ2-7, with 9 bases aligning to TRBD1. The CDR3 loop is CASEDYVNRGPYEQYF. The CDR3 nucleotides read TGTGCCAGCGAAGATTACGTGAACAGGGGGCCCTACGAGCAGTACTTC.